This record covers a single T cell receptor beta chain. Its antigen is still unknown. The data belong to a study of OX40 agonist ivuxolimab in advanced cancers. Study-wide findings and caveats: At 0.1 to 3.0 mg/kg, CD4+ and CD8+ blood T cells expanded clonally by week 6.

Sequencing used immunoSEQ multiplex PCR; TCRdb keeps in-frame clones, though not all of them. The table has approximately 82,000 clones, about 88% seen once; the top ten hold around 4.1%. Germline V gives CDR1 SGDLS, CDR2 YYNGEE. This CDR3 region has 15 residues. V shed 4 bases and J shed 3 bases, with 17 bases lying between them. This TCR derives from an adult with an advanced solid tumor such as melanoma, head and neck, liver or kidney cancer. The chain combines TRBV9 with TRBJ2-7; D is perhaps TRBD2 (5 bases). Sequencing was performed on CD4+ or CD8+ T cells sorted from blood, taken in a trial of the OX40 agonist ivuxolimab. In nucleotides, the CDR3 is TGTGCCAGCAGCCCGCATGAAGGGAGCAACTACGAGCAGTACTTC. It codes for CASSPHEGSNYEQYF.